The text below deals with one T cell receptor beta chain. Its antigen is currently unknown. The source of the sample is a study of regulatory and conventional T cells in RAG deficiency. Study observations and caveats: Shorter CDR3s in all patient subsets; >85% Treg-Tconv overlap in Omenn. Treg unique TCR beta sequences were approximately 100-fold fewer in Omenn syndrome and CID/AS patients than controls.

The data were produced by immunoSEQ multiplex PCR, yet TCRdb's version contains in-frame clones alone and is incomplete. In the table there are some 30,000 clones, 75% to 90% of which are singletons. Germline V gene lookup returns CDR1 SQVTM and CDR2 ANQGSEA. V lost 7 bases, J lost 7 bases, and 23 bases stayed unmatched. The CDR3 length is 19 residues. The data also belong to a second study, concerning regulatory T cells. That study adds: The primer mix had 52 TRBV and 13 TRBJ primers.

The V and J genes are TRBV29-1 and TRBJ2-5, with 14 bases lining up with TRBD2. The sample consisted of CD8+ T cells sorted from blood. This TCR came from a human donor in good health. CDR3 amino acids: CSAVYPTSGGARLGGTQYF. CDR3 DNA sequence: TGCAGCGCTGTTTACCCGACTAGCGGGGGGGCGAGATTGGGTGGGACCCAGTACTTC. The full variable domain, its missing parts supplied by reference TRBV29-1 and TRBJ2-5, is SAVISQKPSRDICQRGTSLTIQCQVDSQVTMMFWYRQQPGQSLTLIATANQGSEATYESGFVIDKFPISRPNLTFSTLTVSNMSPEDSSIYLCSAVYPTSGGARLGGTQYFGPGTRLLVL.